Following are 3 T cell receptor beta chains from one sample sequenced in a study of T cell repertoires in cytomegalovirus infection (dated by TCRdb to the late 2010s). Reads for this sample came from an Illumina HiSeq 1500. TCRdb took the public reads, trimmed them with fastp at Q25, ran MiXCR for clone calling and kept in-frame beta chains. When rows share a CDR3 protein, they turn into one entry using the most common DNA and genes. For this sample the table gives 200,000 to 300,000 distinct CDR3 sequences, of which roughly 9.1% were detected only once. The ten top clones hold about 15% of the sample. Sequences were obtained from PBMCs. The source of these receptors is a human donor in good health (CMV status not recorded). Some clones in this sample may be carry-over from other donors' samples.

This clonotype was seen only a few times. This sequence joins TRBV7-9 and TRBJ2-7; 9 positions match TRBD1. The V and J ends lost 5 bases and 4 bases, in that order; junction bases with no gene match: 21. This CDR3 contains 19 residues. The germline V gene encodes CDR1 SEHNR and CDR2 FQNEAQ (reference sequence). The CDR3 is CASSEPRRGDGTGYYEQYF. The CDR3 DNA reads TGTGCCAGCAGCGAACCAAGGCGAGGCGACGGGACAGGGTATTACGAGCAGTACTTC.

This clonotype was observed many times. This chain links TRBV5-6 with TRBJ1-2, with D possibly matching TRBD1 (6 bases). The CDR3 sequence is 15 residues long. The V and J ends lost 3 bases and 4 bases respectively, with 16 bases between them. Germline V gene data show CDR1 as SGHDT and CDR2 as YYEEEE. CDR3 amino acids: CASSSRTGGGYGYTF. The CDR3 DNA follows: TGTGCCAGCAGCTCACGAACGGGGGGCGGCTATGGCTACACCTTC. Full variable domain (rest looked up from reference TRBV5-6 and TRBJ1-2): DAGVTQSPTHLIKTRGQQVTLRCSPKSGHDTVSWYQQALGQGPQFIFQYYEEEERQRGNFPDRFSGHQFPNYSSELNVNALLLGDSALYLCASSSRTGGGYGYTFGSGTRLTVV.

The V gene is TRBV28, the J gene TRBJ1-6; D uncertain. Germline CDR1 reads MDHEN; CDR2 reads SYDVKM. Deletions cut 3 bases from V and 6 bases from J, with 9 bases between. This CDR3 has 14 residues. CDR3: CASSLGNTNSPLHF. For the CDR3, the DNA is TGTGCCAGCAGTTTGGGGAACACTAATTCACCCCTCCACTTT.